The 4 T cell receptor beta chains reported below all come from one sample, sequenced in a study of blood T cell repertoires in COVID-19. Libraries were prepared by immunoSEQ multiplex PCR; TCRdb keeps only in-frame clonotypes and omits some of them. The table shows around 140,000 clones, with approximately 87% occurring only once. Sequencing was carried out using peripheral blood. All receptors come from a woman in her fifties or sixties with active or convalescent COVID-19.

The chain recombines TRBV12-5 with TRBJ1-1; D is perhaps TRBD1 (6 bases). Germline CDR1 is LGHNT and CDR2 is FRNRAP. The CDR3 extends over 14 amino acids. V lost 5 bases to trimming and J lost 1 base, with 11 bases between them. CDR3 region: CASGHTGRNTEAFF. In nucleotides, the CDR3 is TGTGCTAGTGGTCATACAGGGCGGAACACTGAAGCTTTCTTT.

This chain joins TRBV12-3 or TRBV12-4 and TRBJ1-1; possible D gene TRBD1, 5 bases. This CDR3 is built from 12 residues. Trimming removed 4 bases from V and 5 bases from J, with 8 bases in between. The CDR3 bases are TGTGCCAGCAGTTGGGGGGGAACTGAAGCTTTCTTT. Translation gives CASSWGGTEAFF.

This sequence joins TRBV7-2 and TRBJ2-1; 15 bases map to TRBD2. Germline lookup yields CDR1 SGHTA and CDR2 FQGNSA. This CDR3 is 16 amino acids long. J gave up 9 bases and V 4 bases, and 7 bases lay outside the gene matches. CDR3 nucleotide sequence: TGTGCCAGCAGCTCTCGGACTAGCGGGAGGGCCGGTGAGCAGTTCTTC. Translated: CASSSRTSGRAGEQFF.

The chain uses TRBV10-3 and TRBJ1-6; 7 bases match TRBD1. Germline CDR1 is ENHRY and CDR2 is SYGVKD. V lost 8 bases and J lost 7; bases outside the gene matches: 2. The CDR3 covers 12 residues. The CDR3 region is CAIGTENSPLHF. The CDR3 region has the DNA TGTGCCATCGGGACAGAAAATTCACCCCTCCACTTT.